This T cell receptor (beta chain) comes out of a study of T-cell memory formation after mild COVID-19. Study as a whole: TCR clusters were largely donor specific.

This clonotype has more than one count but fewer than ten. This CDR3 has 16 residues. V shed 6 bases, J shed 4 bases, and the junction held 11 bases outside the gene matches. One entry per CDR3 protein results from TCRdb running MiXCR on the 5' RACE reads. The sample contains 350,000 to 500,000 distinct CDR3 sequences, under 25% of which appear only once. The TCR sequence derives from an adult woman who had mild COVID-19 (a few samples of this study predate the infection). Cell type and time point are not known. Material: PBMCs or a T cell subset sorted from them (not recorded which). V and J are TRBV12-3 or TRBV12-4 and TRBJ1-3, with 8 nucleotides matching TRBD1. The CDR3 is CASRRDRGTVGNTIYF. In DNA form, the CDR3 reads TGTGCCAGCAGAAGAGACAGGGGCACTGTAGGAAACACCATATATTTT.